This TCR beta chain was documented in a study of blood T cell repertoires in COVID-19. This table comes from immunoSEQ multiplex PCR, and its TCRdb copy is limited to in-frame clones, with some not included. The table shows more than 100,000 clones, with 85% occurring only once. The germline V and J ends were trimmed by 4 bases and 5 bases, with 8 bases remaining between them. CDR1 is MNHEY and CDR2 is SVGAGI in the germline V gene. The CDR3 is 13 residues long. The TCR sequence derives from a man older than 75 with acute or convalescent COVID-19. The chain joins TRBV6-5 to TRBJ1-4; no firm D call. Input material: peripheral blood. CDR3 nucleotides: TGTGCCAGCAGTTTGAACAGAAATGAAAAACTGTTTTTT. Translating gives CASSLNRNEKLFF.